This T cell receptor (beta chain) came from a study of T cells in Graves' hyperthyroidism and ophthalmopathy. Study results and caveats: Prediction of ophthalmopathy progression came a median 6.5 months pre-onset. Stable hyperthyroidism and ophthalmopathy were separated using 13 V-J signatures. Most clonotypes expanded in thyroid above 0.001 were likewise present in blood.

Amplification of TCR beta CDR3 regions was performed using RNA transcripts as template. TCR CDR3 underwent first-round RT-PCR with the HTBI primer set. TCRdb reanalysed the multiplex PCR reads using MiXCR and keeps one entry per CDR3 protein. Among hundreds of thousands of distinct CDR3 sequences listed, around 22% were seen once. A remark on this clonotype: Its target is unknown.

PBMCs were obtained from about 10 ml fresh peripheral blood. Germline V gene data show CDR1 as LNHDA and CDR2 as SQIVND (reference sequence). V was shortened by 1 base and J by 1 base, with 11 bases between the two germline ends. The CDR3 length is 15 residues. The sequencing sample was made of blood. The chain is built from TRBV19 and TRBJ2-7; weak D call: TRBD1 (7 bases). This clonotype was obtained from a young woman with Graves' ophthalmopathy. The CDR3 protein is CASSIGGDSSYEQYF. The DNA of the CDR3 is TGTGCCAGTAGTATAGGCGGGGACAGTTCCTACGAGCAGTACTTC.